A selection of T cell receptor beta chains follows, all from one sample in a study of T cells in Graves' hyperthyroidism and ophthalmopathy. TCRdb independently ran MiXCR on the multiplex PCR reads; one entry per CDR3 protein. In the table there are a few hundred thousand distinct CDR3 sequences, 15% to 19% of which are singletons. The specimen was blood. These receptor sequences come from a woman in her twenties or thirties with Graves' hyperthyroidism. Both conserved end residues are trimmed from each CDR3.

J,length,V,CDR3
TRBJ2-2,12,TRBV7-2,ASSVRQGTGELF
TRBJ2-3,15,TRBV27,ASSRLGGGVRTDTQY
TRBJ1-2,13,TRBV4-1,ASSLGQGLGYGYT
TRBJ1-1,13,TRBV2,ASRLTGPGNTEAF
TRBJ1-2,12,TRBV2,ASSKIGASYGYT
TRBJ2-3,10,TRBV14,ASSRGDPTQY
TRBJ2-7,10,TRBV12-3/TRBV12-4,ASRTDRYQQY
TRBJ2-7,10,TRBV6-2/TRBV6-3,ASSYQFYEQY
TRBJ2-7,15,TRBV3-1,ASSQDFKGQGSYEQY
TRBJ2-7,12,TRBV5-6,ASSWGITSYEQY
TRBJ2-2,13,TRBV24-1,ATSDVGSSAGELF
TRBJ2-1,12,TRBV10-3,AIRAGSSYNEQF
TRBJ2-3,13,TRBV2,ASSVASGSLNTQY
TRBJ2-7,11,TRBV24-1,ATSDVWGGEQY
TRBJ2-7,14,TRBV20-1,SARELAGGGPYEQY
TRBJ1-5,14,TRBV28,ASSLRGTGYNQPQH
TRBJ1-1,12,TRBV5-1,ASRTSIVDTEAF
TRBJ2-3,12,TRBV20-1,SARVNRGPDTQY
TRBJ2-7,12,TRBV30,AWSPARGSYEQY
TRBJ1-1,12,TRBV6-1,ASSVNTVNTEAF
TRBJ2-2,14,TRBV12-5,ASGRLAGGYTGELF
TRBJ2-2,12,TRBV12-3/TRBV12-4,ASSLEHATGELF
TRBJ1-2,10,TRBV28,ASSSEYYGYT
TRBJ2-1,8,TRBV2,ASSDYEQF
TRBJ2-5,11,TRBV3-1,ASRGRDTETQY
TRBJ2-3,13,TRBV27,ASSLFNGVPDTQY
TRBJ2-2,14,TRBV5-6,ASSLKTPWDTGELF
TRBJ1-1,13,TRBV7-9,ASSLRGAGNTEAF
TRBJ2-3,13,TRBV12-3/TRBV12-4,ASSFRYYGTDTQY
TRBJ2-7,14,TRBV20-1,SARDRAAKPYYEQY
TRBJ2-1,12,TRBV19,ASSIRAVGVEQF
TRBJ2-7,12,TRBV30,AWSQRDPSYEQY
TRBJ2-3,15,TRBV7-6,ASIPGQGAFGTDTQY
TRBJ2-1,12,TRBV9,ASAQGERDNEQF
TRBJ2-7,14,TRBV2,ASSEEGTQTSYEQY
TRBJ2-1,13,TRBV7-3,ASSLGGATYNEQF
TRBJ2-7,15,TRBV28,ATLAGVSYPNLYEQY
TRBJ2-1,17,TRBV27,ASSSVGTSGSYGGNEQF
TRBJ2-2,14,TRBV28,ASSPRTSGSLRELF
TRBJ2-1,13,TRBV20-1,SATTGSRSDNEQF
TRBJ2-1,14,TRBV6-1,ASSESSIGSYNEQF
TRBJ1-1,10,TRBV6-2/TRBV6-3,ASSYGGIEAF
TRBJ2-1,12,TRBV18,ASSPQAQNNEQF
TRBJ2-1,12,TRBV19,ASSTLAGGYEQF
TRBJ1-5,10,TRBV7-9,ASSQHNQPQH
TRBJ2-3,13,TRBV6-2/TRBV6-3,ASRGQGSLTDTQY
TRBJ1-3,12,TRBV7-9,AGSLSWSGNTIY
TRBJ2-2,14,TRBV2,ASRLGAGGNTGELF
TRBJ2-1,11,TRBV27,ASRGTGPNEQF
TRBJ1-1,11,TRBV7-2,ASGKQSNTEAF
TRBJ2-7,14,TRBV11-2,ASSLVYSGASYEQY
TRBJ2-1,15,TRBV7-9,ASSTPGSRADHNEQF
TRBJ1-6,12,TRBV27,ASSLEQGHSPLH